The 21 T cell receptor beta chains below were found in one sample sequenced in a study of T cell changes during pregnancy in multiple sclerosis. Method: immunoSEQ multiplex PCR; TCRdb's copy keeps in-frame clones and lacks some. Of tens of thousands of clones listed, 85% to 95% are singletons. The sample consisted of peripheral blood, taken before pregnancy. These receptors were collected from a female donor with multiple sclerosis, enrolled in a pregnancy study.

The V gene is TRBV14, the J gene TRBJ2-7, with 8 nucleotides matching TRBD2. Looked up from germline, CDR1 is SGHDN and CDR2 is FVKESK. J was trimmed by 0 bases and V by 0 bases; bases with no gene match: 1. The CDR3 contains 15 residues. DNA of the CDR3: TGTGCCAGCAGCCAAGATCGGGAGGGCTCCTACGAGCAGTACTTC. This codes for CASSQDREGSYEQYF.

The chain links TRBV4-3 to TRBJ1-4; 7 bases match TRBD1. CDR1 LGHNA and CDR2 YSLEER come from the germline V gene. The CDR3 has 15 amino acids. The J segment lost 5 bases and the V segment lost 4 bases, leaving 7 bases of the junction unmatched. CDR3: CASSRSGTENEKLFF. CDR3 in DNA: TGCGCCAGCAGCCGCTCCGGGACAGAGAATGAAAAACTGTTTTTT.

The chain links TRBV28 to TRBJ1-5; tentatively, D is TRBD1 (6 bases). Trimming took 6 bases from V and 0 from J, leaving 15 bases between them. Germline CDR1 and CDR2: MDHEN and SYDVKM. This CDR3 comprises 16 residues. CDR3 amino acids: CASSPQGLYSNQPQHF. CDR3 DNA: TGTGCCAGCAGCCCCCAGGGGCTCTATAGCAATCAGCCCCAGCATTTT. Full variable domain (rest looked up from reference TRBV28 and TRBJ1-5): DVKVTQSSRYLVKRTGEKVFLECVQDMDHENMFWYRQDPGLGLRLIYFSYDVKMKEKGDIPEGYSVSREKKERFSLILESASTNQTSMYLCASSPQGLYSNQPQHFGDGTRLSIL.

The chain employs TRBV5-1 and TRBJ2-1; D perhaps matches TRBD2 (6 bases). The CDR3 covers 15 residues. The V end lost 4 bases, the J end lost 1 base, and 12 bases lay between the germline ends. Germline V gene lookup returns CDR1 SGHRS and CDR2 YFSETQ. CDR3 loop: CASSKPGLSYNEQFF. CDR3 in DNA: TGCGCCAGCAGCAAACCGGGACTTTCCTACAATGAGCAGTTCTTC.

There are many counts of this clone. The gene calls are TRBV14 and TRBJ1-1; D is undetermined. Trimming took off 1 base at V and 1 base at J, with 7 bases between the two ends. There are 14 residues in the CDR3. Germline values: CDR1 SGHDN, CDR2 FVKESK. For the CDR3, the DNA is TGTGCCAGCAGCCAAGGTGGCAGGAACACTGAAGCTTTCTTT. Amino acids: CASSQGGRNTEAFF.

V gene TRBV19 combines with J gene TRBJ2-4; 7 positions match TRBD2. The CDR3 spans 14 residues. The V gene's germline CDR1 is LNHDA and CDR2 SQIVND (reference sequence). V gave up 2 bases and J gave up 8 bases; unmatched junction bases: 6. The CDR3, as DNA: TGTGCCAGTAGTATACCAGGGAGGGAGGACATTCAGTACTTC. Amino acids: CASSIPGREDIQYF. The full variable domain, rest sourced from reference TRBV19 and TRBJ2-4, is DGGITQSPKYLFRKEGQNVTLSCEQNLNHDAMYWYRQDPGQGLRLIYYSQIVNDFQKGDIAEGYSVSREKKESFPLTVTSAQKNPTAFYLCASSIPGREDIQYFGAGTRLSVL.

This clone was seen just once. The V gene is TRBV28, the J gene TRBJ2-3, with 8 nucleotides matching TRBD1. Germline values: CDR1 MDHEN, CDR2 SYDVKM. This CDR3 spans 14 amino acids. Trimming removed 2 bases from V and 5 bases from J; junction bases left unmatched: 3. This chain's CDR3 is CASSLQGAIDTQYF. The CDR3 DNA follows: TGTGCCAGCAGTTTACAGGGGGCTATAGATACGCAGTATTTT.

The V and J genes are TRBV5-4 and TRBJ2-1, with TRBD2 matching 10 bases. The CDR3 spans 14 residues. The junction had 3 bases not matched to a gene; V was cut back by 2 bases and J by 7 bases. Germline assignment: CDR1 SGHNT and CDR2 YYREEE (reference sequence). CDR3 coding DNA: TGTGCCAGCAGCTTCCGGACTAGCGGAAATGAGCAGTTCTTC. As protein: CASSFRTSGNEQFF.

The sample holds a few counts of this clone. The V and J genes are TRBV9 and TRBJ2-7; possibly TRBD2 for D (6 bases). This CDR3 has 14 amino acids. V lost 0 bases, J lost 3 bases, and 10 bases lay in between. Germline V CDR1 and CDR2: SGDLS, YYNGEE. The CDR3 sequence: CASSVAPGDYEQYF. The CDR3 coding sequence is TGTGCCAGCAGCGTAGCTCCGGGGGACTACGAGCAGTACTTC. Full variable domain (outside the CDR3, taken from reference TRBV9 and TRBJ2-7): DSGVTQTPKHLITATGQRVTLRCSPRSGDLSVYWYQQSLDQGLQFLIQYYNGEERAKGNILERFSAQQFPDLHSELNLSSLELGDSALYFCASSVAPGDYEQYFGPGTRLTVT.

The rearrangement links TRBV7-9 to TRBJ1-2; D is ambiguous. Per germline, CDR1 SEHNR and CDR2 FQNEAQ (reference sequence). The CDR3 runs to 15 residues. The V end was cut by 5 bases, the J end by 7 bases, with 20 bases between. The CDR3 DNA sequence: TGTGCCAGCAGCCGATTAGGGAGGCGGATCGGTGGCTACACCTTC. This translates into CASSRLGRRIGGYTF.

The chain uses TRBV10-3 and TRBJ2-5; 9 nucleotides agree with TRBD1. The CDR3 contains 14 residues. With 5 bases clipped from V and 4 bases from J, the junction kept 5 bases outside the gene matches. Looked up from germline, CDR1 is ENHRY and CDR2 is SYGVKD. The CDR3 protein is CAISTRQGVETQYF. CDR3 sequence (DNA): TGTGCCATCAGTACTCGACAGGGGGTAGAGACCCAGTACTTC.

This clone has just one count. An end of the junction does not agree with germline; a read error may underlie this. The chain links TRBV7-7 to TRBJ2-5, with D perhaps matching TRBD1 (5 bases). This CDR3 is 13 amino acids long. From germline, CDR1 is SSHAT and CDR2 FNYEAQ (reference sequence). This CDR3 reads CASSPQGQETQYF. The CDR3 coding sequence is TGTGCTAGCAGCCCCCAGGGCCAAGAGACCCAGTACTTC.

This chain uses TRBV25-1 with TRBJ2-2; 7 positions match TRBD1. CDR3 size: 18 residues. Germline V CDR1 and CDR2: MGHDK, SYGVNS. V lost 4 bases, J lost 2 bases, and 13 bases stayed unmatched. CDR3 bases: TGTGCCAGCAGTGGCCCCCAGGGACAGCTAGCCAACACCGGGGAGCTGTTTTTT. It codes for CASSGPQGQLANTGELFF.

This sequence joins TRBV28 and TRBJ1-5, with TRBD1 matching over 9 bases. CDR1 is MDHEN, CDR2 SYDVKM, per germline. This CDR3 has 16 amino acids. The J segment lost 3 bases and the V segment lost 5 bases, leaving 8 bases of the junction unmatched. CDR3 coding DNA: TGTGCCAGCAGTAAAGTCGGACAGGGGTTCAATCAGCCCCAGCATTTT. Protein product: CASSKVGQGFNQPQHF.

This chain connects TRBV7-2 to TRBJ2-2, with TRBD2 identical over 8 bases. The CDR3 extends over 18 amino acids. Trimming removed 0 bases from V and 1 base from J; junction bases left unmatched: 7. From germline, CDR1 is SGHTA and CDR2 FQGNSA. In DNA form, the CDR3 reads TGTGCCAGCAGCTTAGCGTTTTCTAGCGGGCTGAACACCGGGGAGCTGTTTTTT. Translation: CASSLAFSSGLNTGELFF.

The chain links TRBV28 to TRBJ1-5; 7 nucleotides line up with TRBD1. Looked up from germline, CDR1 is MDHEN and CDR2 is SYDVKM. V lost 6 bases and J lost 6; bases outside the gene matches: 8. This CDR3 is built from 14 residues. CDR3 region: CASSDTGASQPQHF. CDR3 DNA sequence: TGTGCCAGCAGCGATACAGGGGCGAGTCAGCCCCAGCATTTT.

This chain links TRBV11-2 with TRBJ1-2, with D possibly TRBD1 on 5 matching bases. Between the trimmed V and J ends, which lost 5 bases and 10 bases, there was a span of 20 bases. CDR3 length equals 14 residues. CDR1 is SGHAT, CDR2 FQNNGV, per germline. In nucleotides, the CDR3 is TGTGCCAGCAGCGTTACTAGCGGGGCCTCTTTCTACACCTTC. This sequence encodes CASSVTSGASFYTF.

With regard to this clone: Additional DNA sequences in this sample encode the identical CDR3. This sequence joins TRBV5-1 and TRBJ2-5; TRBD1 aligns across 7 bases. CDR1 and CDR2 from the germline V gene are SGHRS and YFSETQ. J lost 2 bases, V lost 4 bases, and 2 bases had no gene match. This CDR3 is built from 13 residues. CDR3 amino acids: CASSLGQQETQYF. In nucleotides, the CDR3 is TGCGCCAGCAGCCTGGGACAGCAAGAGACCCAGTACTTC. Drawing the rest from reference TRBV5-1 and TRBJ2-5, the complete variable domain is KAGVTQTPRYLIKTRGQQVTLSCSPISGHRSVSWYQQTPGQGLQFLFEYFSETQRNKGNFPGRFSGRQFSNSRSEMNVSTLELGDSALYLCASSLGQQETQYFGPGTRLLVL.

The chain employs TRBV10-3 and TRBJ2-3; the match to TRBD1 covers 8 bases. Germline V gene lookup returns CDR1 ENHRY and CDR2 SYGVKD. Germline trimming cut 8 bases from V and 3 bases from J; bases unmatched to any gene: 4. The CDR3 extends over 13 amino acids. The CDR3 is CAIGTGGTDTQYF. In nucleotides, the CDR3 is TGTGCCATCGGGACAGGCGGTACAGATACGCAGTATTTT.

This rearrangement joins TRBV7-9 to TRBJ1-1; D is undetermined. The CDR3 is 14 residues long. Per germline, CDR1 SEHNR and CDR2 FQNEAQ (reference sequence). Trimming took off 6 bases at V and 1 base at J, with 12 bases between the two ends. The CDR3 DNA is TGTGCCAGCAGTTCGTTTTCCGGGAACACTGAAGCTTTCTTT. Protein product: CASSSFSGNTEAFF.

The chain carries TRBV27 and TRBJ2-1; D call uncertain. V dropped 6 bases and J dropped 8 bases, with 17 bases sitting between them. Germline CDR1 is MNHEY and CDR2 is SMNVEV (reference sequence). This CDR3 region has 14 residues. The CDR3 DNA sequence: TGTGCCAGCAGCCCCACAAAGCTAGTCTATGAGCAGTTCTTC. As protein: CASSPTKLVYEQFF.